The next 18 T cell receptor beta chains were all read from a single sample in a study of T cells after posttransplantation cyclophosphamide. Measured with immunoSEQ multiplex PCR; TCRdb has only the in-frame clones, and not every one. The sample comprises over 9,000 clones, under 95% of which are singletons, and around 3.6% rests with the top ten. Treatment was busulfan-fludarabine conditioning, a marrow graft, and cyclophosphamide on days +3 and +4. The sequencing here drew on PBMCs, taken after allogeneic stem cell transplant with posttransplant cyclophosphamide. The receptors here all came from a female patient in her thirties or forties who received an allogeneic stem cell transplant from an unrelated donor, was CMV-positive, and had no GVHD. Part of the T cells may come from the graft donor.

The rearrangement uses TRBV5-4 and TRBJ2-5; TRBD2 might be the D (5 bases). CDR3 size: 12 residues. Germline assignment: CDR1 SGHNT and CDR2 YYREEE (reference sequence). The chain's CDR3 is CATGRRAETQYF. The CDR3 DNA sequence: TGTGCTACGGGCAGGCGGGCGGAGACCCAGTACTTC.

The CDR3 protein is CASSPPLGRNQPQHF. CDR3 nucleotide sequence: TGTGCCAGCAGCCCACCACTGGGCAGAAATCAGCCCCAGCATTTT. The chain uses TRBV28 and TRBJ1-5; D is undetermined. Trimming cost V 6 bases and J 4 bases, with 16 bases left between them. The CDR3 contains 15 residues. Germline CDR1 is MDHEN and CDR2 is SYDVKM.

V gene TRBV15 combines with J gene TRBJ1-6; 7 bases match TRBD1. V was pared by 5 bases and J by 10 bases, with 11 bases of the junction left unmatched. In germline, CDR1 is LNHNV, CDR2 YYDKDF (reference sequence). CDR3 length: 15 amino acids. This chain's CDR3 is CATSPEGQSGSPLHF. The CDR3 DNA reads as TGTGCCACCAGCCCTGAGGGACAGAGCGGCTCACCCCTCCACTTT.

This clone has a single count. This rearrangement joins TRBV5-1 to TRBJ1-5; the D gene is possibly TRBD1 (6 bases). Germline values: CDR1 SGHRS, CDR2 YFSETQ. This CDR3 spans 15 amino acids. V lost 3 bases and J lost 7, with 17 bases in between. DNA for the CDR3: TGCGCCAGCAGCTCGACAGGCGGCGAGGGGCAGCCCCAGCATTTT. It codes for CASSSTGGEGQPQHF.

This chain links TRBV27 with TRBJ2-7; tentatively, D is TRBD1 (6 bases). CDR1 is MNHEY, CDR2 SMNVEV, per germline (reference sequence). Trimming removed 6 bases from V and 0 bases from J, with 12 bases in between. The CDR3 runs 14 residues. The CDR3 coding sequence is TGTGCCAGCAGATACAGGGATCGCTCCTACGAGCAGTACTTC. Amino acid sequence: CASRYRDRSYEQYF.

CDR3 sequence reads: CASSLLGTQLGVQDTQYF. CDR3 DNA sequence: TGTGCCAGCAGTTTACTCGGGACACAGCTGGGGGTACAAGATACGCAGTATTTT. The J gene is TRBJ2-3, the V gene TRBV28; D is perhaps TRBD1 (6 bases). CDR1 and CDR2 (germline): MDHEN, SYDVKM. V gave up 2 bases and J gave up 5 bases, with 23 bases separating them. This CDR3 contains 18 residues.

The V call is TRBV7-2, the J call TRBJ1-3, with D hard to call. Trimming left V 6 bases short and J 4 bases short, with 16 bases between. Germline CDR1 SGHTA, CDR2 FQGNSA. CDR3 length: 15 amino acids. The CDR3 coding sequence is TGTGCCAGCAGTCCAGTCGCCGTGGTCGGAAACACCATATATTTT. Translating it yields CASSPVAVVGNTIYF.

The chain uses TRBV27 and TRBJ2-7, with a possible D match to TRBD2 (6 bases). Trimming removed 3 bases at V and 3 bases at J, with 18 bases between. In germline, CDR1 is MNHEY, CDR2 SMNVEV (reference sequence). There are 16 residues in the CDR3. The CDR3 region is CASSFRRGMLIYEQYF. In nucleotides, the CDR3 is TGTGCCAGCAGTTTTAGGCGGGGAATGTTAATCTACGAGCAGTACTTC.

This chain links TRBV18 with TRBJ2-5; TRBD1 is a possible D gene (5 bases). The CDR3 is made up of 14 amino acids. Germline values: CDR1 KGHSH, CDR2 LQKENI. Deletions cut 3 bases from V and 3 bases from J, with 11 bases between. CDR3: CASSPLDKKETQYF. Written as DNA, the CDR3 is TGTGCCAGCTCACCCTTGGACAAGAAAGAGACCCAGTACTTC.

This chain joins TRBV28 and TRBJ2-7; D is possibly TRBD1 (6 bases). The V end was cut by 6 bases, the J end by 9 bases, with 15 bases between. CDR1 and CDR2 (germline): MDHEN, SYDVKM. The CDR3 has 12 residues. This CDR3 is CASREQGLGQYF. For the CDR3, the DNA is TGTGCCAGCAGAGAACAGGGCCTGGGGCAGTACTTC.

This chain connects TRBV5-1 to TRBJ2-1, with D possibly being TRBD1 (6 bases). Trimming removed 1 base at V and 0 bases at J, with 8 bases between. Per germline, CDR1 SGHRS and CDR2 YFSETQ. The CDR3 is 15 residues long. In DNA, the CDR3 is TGCGCCAGCAGCTTGAGGGACACCTCCTACAATGAGCAGTTCTTC. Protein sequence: CASSLRDTSYNEQFF.

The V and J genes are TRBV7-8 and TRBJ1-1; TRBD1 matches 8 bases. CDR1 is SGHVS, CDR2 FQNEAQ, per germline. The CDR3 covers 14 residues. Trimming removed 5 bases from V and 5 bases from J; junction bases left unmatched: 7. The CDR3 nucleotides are TGTGCCAGCAGCGCCCCAGGGGGCAAGACTGAAGCTTTCTTT. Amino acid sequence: CASSAPGGKTEAFF. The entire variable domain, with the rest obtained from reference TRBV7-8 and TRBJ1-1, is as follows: GAGVSQSPRYKVAKRGQDVALRCDPISGHVSLFWYQQALGQGPEFLTYFQNEAQLDKSGLPSDRFFAERPEGSVSTLKIQRTQQEDSAVYLCASSAPGGKTEAFFGQGTRLTVV.

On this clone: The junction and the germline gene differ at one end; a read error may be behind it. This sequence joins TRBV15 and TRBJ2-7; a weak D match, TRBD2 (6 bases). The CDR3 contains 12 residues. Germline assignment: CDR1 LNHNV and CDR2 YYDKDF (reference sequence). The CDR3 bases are TGTGCCACCAGCAGAGGGGGGGTAGACATCGACTTC. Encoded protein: CATSRGGVDIDF.

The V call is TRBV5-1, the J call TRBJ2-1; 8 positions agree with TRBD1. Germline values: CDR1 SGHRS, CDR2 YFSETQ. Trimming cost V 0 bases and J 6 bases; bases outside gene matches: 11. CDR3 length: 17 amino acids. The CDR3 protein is CASSLGAGTGQTNEQFF. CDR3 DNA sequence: TGCGCCAGCAGCTTGGGGGCGGGGACAGGCCAAACCAATGAGCAGTTCTTC.

The CDR3 sequence: CASSLGLAGARSYEQYF. The CDR3 DNA follows: TGTGCCAGCAGCTTGGGACTAGCGGGGGCCCGCTCCTACGAGCAGTACTTC. V and J are TRBV7-8 and TRBJ2-5, with 14 bases matching TRBD2. The J call is in doubt because the DNA end fits TRBJ2-7 better. This CDR3 is built from 17 residues. The germline V gene encodes CDR1 SGHVS and CDR2 FQNEAQ.

The CDR3 protein is CASSESPRGSGANVLTF. The CDR3 nucleotides are TGTGCCAGCAGTGAATCCCCTCGGGGGTCCGGGGCCAACGTCCTGACTTTC. This sequence joins TRBV25-1 and TRBJ2-6; perhaps TRBD2 as D (6 bases). Trimming cost V 1 base and J 4 bases, with 14 bases left between them. The CDR3 sequence is 17 residues long. The germline CDR1 and CDR2 sequences are MGHDK and SYGVNS.

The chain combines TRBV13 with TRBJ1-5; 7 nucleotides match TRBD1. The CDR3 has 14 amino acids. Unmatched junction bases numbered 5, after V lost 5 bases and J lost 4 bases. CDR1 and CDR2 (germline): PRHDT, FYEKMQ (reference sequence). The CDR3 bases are TGTGCCAGCAGCCGTGGGACAGAAAATCAGCCCCAGCATTTT. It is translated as CASSRGTENQPQHF.

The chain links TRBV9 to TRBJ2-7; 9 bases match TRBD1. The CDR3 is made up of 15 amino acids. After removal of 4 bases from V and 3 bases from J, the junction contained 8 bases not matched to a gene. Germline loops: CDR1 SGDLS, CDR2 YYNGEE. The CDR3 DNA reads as TGTGCCAGCAGCTCAGGCATGGGACAGGGCTACGAGCAGTACTTC. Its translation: CASSSGMGQGYEQYF.